This TCR beta chain comes out of a study of shared clonotypes between healthy human individuals. CDR1 and CDR2 (germline): SGHRS, YFSETQ. The V gene end was trimmed by 0 bases and the J gene end by 2 bases; junction bases not matched to a gene: 7. The CDR3 is 17 residues long. Sequenced by immunoSEQ multiplex PCR; TCRdb stores in-frame clones only, minus some. The sample has about 1.1 million clones; more than 75% are singletons. The receptor was derived from a man younger than 35 in good health. Some clones in this sample may be carry-over from other donors' samples. V and J are TRBV5-1 and TRBJ2-1; 8 bases are shared with TRBD2. The source material was memory CD4+ T cells from PBMCs. Indicated subset: CD45RA-negative fraction. As DNA, the CDR3 is TGCGCCAGCAGCTTGGTTCCAGCGGGAGTGACCTACAATGAGCAGTTCTTC. Amino acid sequence: CASSLVPAGVTYNEQFF.